The entry below describes one T cell receptor (beta chain). This clonotype was seen a few times. It has no known antigen specificity. Per-base qualities were not stored, and no clone one base away is much larger. Read against the paper, the sample's treatment or condition label means: allogeneic hematopoietic cell transplantation with graft depleted of TCRalphabeta T cells and CD19 B cells. TCRalphabeta/CD19-depleted allogeneic hematopoietic cell grafts were given to the transplant recipients, all of whom were children. The receptor library was made with PCR. Sequenced using an Illumina HiSeq 2500. TCR libraries were prepared with molecular barcoding, using unique molecular identifiers to normalize TCRbeta repertoire quantification. TCRdb reprocessed the public reads (quality trimming at Q25 with fastp, clone calling with MiXCR) and kept in-frame beta chains. For every CDR3 protein sequence, its rows merge into one entry that carries the most common genes and DNA. A total of about 440,000 distinct CDR3 sequences appear in this sample, roughly two fifths of them only once. Under 35% of the sample belongs to the ten largest clones.

The data derive from a study of T-cell reconstitution after alpha-beta-depleted transplantation in children (dated by TCRdb to about 2016). Background for the entire study: Using TCR repertoire profiling, the study quantitatively followed how T-cell immune reconstitution unfolded in children after TCRalphabeta/CD19-depleted allogeneic hematopoietic cell transplantation. General study outcomes and caveats: The high TCRbeta diversity at day 60 in some patients was ascribed to recipient T cells and intrathymic progenitors that had survived conditioning. About two months after transplant, the apparently early recovery of alphabetaT-cell counts reportedly depended on just several hundred clones that had expanded rapidly and came from non-depleted graft cells. Hyperexpanded clone frequencies declined over subsequent months; after one year, T-cell counts and TCRbeta diversity were mostly attributed to newly produced T cells.

The receptor was derived from a girl aged 2 to 10 with aplastic anemia, due to receive a stem cell transplant. This specimen consisted of PBMCs, obtained before TCRalphabeta/CD19-depleted stem cell transplant.

The CDR3 amino acid sequence is: CASSLVGRAPETQYF. The nucleotide sequence reads as follows: TGTGCCAGCAGCTTAGTTGGCAGGGCCCCAGAGACCCAGTACTTC. The chain couples TRBV11-2 to TRBJ2-5; TRBD1 is possibly the D segment (5 matching bases). The germline V gene sets CDR1 to SGHAT and CDR2 to FQNNGV. From its cysteine to its phenylalanine, the CDR3 spans 15 amino acids. Only CDR3 DNA is held: 45 bases, read in frame from base 1. V gives up 1 base and J gives up 4 bases, and the segment between their germline ends measures 13 bases. The CDR3 plus the reference TRBV11-2 and TRBJ2-5 genes for the other parts give the full variable domain: EAGVAQSPRYKIIEKRQSVAFWCNPISGHATLYWYQQILGQGPKLLIQFQNNGVVDDSQLPKDRFSAERLKGVDSTLKIQPAKLEDSAVYLCASSLVGRAPETQYFGPGTRLLVL.